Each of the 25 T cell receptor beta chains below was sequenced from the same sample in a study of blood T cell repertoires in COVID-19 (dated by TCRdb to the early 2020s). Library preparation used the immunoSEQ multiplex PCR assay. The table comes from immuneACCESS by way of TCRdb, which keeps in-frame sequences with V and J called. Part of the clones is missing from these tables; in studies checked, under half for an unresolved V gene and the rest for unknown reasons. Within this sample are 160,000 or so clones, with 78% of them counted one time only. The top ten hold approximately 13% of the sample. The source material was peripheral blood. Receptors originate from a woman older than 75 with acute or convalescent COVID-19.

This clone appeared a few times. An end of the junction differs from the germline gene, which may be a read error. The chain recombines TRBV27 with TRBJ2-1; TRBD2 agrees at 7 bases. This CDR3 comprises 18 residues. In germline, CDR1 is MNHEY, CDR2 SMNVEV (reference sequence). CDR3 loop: CASSFSAGGSGYYNEQFF. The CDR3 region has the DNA TGTGCCAGTAGTTTCTCTGCGGGCGGGAGTGGCTACTACAATGAGCAGTTCTTC.

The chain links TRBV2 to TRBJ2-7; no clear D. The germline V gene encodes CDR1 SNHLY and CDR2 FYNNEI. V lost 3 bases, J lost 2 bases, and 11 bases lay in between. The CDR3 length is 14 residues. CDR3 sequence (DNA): TGTGCCAGCAGTGATTGGTATAGCACCTACGAGCAGTACTTC. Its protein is CASSDWYSTYEQYF.

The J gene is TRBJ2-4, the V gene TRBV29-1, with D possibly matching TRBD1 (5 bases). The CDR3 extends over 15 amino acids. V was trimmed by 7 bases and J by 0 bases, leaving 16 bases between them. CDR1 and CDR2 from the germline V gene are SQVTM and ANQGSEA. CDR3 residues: CSALDSFLAKNIQYF. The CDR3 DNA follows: TGCAGCGCCCTAGACAGCTTTCTAGCCAAAAACATTCAGTACTTC.

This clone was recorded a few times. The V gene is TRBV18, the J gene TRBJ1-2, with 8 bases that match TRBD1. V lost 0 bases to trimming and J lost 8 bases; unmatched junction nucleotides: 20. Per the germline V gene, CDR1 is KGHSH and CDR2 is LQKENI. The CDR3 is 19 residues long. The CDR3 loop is CASSPPGSTGAGRLLGYTF. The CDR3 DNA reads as TGTGCCAGCTCACCACCAGGCTCGACAGGGGCTGGGCGTCTATTAGGCTACACCTTC.

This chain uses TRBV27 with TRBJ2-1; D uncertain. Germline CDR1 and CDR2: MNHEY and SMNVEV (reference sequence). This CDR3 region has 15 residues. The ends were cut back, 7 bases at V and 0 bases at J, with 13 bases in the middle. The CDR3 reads CASKRATYSYNEQFF. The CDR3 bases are TGTGCCAGCAAGCGTGCGACGTACTCCTACAATGAGCAGTTCTTC.

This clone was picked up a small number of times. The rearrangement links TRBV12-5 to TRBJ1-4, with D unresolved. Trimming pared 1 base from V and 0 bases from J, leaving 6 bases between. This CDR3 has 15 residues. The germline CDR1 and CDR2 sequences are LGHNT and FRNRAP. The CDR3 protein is CASGLAVATNEKLFF. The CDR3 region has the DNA TGTGCTAGTGGTTTGGCCGTTGCAACTAATGAAAAACTGTTTTTT.

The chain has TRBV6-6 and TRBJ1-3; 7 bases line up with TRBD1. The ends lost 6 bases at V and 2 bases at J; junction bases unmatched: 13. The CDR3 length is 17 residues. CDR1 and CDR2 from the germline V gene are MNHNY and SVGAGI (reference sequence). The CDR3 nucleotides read TGTGCCAGCAGACGAGCCTCGACCGGGACAGCTGGAAACACCATATATTTT. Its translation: CASRRASTGTAGNTIYF.

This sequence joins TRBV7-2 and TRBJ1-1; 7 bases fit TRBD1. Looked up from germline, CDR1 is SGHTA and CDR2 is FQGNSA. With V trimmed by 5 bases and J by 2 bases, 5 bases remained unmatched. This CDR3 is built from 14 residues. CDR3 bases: TGTGCCAGCAGCACCCGACAGGGAAACACTGAAGCTTTCTTT. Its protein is CASSTRQGNTEAFF.

The CDR3 nucleotides are TGCAGCGCACGGACCGGGACTACCTACAATGAGCAGTTCTTC. It specifies CSARTGTTYNEQFF. This chain joins TRBV29-1 and TRBJ2-1; 7 bases line up with TRBD2. V shed 7 bases, J shed 2 bases, and the junction held 8 bases outside the gene matches. There are 14 residues in the CDR3. Germline V gene sequence: CDR1 SQVTM, CDR2 ANQGSEA.

CDR3 protein: CASSPSIASGSVGTGELFF. CDR3 sequence (DNA): TGCGCCAGCAGCCCCTCGATAGCTAGCGGGAGCGTTGGCACCGGGGAGCTGTTTTTT. The chain employs TRBV5-1 and TRBJ2-2, with 10 bases matching TRBD2. CDR1 is SGHRS, CDR2 YFSETQ, per germline. This CDR3 has 19 residues. V lost 4 bases to trimming and J lost 4 bases; unmatched junction nucleotides: 16.

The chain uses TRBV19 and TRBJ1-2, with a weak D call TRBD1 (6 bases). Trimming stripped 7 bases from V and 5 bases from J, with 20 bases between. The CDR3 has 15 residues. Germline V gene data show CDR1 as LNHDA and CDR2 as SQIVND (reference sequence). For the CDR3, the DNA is TGTGCCAGTACCTCAGGGGATAGGGCGGCTTATGGCTACACCTTC. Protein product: CASTSGDRAAYGYTF. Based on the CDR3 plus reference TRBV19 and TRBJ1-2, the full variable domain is DGGITQSPKYLFRKEGQNVTLSCEQNLNHDAMYWYRQDPGQGLRLIYYSQIVNDFQKGDIAEGYSVSREKKESFPLTVTSAQKNPTAFYLCASTSGDRAAYGYTFGSGTRLTVV.

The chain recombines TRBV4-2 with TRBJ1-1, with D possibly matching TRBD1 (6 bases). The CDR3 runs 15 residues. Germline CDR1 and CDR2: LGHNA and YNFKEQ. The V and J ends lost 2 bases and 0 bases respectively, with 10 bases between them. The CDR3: CASSQRTAMNTEAFF. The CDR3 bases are TGTGCCAGCAGCCAACGGACAGCAATGAACACTGAAGCTTTCTTT.

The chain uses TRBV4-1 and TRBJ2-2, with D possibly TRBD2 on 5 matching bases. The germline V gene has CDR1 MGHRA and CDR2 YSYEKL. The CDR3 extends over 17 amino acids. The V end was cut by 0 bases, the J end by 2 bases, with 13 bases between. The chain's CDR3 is CASSQEWEPFNTGELFF. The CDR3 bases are TGCGCCAGCAGCCAAGAGTGGGAGCCCTTCAACACCGGGGAGCTGTTTTTT.

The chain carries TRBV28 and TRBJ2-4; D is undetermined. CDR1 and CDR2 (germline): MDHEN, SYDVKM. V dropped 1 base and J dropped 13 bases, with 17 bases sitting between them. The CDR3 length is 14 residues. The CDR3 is CASSLYGRRALQYF. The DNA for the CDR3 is TGTGCCAGCAGTTTATATGGGCGTCGAGCTTTGCAGTACTTC.

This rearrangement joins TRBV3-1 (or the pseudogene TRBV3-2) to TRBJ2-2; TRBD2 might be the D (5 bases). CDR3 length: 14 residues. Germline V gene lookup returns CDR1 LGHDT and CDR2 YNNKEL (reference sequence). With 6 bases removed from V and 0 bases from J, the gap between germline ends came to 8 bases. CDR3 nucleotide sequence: TGTGCCAGCAGTCGGGGAGCGAACACCGGGGAGCTGTTTTTT. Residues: CASSRGANTGELFF.

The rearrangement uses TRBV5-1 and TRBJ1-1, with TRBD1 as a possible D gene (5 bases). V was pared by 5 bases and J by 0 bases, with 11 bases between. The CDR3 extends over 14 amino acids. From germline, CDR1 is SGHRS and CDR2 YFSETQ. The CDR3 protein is CASRGAALNTEAFF. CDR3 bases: TGCGCCAGCAGAGGGGCAGCCTTGAACACTGAAGCTTTCTTT.

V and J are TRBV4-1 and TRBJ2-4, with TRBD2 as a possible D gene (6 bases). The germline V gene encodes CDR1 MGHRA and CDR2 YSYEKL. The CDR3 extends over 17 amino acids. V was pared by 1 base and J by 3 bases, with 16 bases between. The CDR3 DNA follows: TGCGCCAGCAGCCAAGGTATAGGGAGGCAAGTCAAAAACATTCAGTACTTC. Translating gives CASSQGIGRQVKNIQYF.

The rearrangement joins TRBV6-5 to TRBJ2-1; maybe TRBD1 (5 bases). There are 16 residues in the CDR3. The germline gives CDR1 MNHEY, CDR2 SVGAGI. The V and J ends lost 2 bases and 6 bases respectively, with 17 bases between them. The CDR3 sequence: CASSYKGKLPPNEQFF. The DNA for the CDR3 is TGTGCCAGCAGTTACAAGGGGAAACTCCCTCCCAATGAGCAGTTCTTC.

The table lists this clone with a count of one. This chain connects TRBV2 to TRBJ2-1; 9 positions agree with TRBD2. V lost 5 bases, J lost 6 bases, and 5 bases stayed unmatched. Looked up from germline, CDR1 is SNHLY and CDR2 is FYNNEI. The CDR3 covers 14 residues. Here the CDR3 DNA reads TGTGCCAGCAGTAAGGGACTAGCCGGCAATGAGCAGTTCTTC. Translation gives CASSKGLAGNEQFF.

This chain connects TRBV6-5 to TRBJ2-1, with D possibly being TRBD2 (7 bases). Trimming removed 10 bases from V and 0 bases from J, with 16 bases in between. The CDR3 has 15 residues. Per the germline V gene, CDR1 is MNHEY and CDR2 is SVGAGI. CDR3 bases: TGTGCCACCCGGGGGGCGGGAAGCTCCTACAATGAGCAGTTCTTC. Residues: CATRGAGSSYNEQFF.

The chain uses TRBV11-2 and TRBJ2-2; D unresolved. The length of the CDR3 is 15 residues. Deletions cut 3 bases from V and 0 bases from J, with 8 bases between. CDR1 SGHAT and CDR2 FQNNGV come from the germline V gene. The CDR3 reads CASSFLVANTGELFF. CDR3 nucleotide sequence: TGTGCCAGCAGCTTCCTAGTGGCGAACACCGGGGAGCTGTTTTTT.

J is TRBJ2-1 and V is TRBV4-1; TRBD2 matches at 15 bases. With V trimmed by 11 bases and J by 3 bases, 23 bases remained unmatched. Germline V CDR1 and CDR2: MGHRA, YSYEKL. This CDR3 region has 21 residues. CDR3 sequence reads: CAPRRPRGQGTSGRSYNEQFF. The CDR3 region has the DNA TGCGCCCCCCGCCGCCCGAGGGGTCAAGGGACTAGCGGGAGGAGCTACAATGAGCAGTTCTTC.

For the CDR3, the DNA is TGCAGCGTTGAAACTAGCGGGGGGACAGATACGCAGTATTTT. Its protein is CSVETSGGTDTQYF. This chain uses TRBV29-1 with TRBJ2-3; 12 bases agree with TRBD2. The CDR3 has 14 amino acids. The germline CDR1 and CDR2 sequences are SQVTM and ANQGSEA. The V gene end was trimmed by 2 bases and the J gene end by 3 bases; junction bases not matched to a gene: 0.

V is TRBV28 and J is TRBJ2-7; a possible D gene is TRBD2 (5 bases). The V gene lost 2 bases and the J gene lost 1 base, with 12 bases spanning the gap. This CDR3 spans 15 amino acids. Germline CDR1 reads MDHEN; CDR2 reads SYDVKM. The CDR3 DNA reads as TGTGCCAGCAGTTTACTGTCAGGACTTTCCTACGAGCAGTACTTC. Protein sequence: CASSLLSGLSYEQYF.

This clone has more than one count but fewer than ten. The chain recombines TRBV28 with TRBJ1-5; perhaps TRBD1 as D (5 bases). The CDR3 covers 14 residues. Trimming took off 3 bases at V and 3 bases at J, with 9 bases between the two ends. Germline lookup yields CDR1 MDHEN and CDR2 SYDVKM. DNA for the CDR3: TGTGCCAGCAGTTTCAACAGGAACAATCAGCCCCAGCATTTT. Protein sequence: CASSFNRNNQPQHF.